These 22 T cell receptor beta chains came from one sample sequenced in a study of CD8+ T cells in alopecia areata (dated by TCRdb to the late 2010s). The time point label of this sample denotes: baseline before oral tofacitinib. The method was the immunoSEQ multiplex PCR assay. For TCR sequencing, RNA was extracted from every sample and reverse transcribed into cDNA to serve as template. What TCRdb holds here is the immuneACCESS table cut down to in-frame rearrangements. Part of the clones is not present; checked against another copy, under half of the missing clones reflect an unresolved V gene, and the others are unexplained. Within this sample are about 180,000 clones, with 65% to 75% of them counted one time only. The top ten hold 10% to 12% of the sample. The material sequenced was CD8+ T cells sorted from blood, taken at week 0. The origin of the receptors is a human donor with alopecia areata.

The chain has TRBV4-2 and TRBJ2-5, with 7 bases fitting TRBD2. The CDR3 covers 13 residues. The J segment lost 5 bases and the V segment lost 4 bases, leaving 4 bases of the junction unmatched. Germline CDR1 reads LGHNA; CDR2 reads YNFKEQ. CDR3: CASSPLGGETQYF. In nucleotides, the CDR3 is TGTGCCAGCAGCCCACTGGGGGGGGAGACCCAGTACTTC.

The rearrangement links TRBV15 to TRBJ2-1; TRBD2 might be the D (8 bases). Germline loops: CDR1 LNHNV, CDR2 YYDKDF (reference sequence). The CDR3 sequence is 16 residues long. V shed 6 bases and J shed 4 bases, with 19 bases lying between them. CDR3 sequence reads: CATSYGRGRRYNEQFF. CDR3 DNA: TGTGCCACCAGTTACGGGAGGGGGCGGCGGTACAATGAGCAGTTCTTC. Combining the CDR3 with reference TRBV15 and TRBJ2-1 gives the whole variable domain DAMVIQNPRYQVTQFGKPVTLSCSQTLNHNVMYWYQQKSSQAPKLLFHYYDKDFNNEADTPDNFQSRRPNTSFCFLDIRSPGLGDTAMYLCATSYGRGRRYNEQFFGPGTRLTVL.

The gene calls are TRBV7-9 and TRBJ2-1, with D maybe TRBD1 (6 bases). Trimming removed 5 bases from V and 1 base from J, with 15 bases in between. Germline lookup yields CDR1 SEHNR and CDR2 FQNEAQ (reference sequence). The CDR3 is 16 amino acids. As DNA, the CDR3 is TGTGCCAGCAGCCCTAGTACAGGGAGTTCCTACAATGAGCAGTTCTTC. Translating it yields CASSPSTGSSYNEQFF.

The table lists this clone with a few counts. The chain carries TRBV9 and TRBJ1-4; D gene uncertain. V lost 0 bases and J lost 2, with 8 bases in between. CDR1 is SGDLS, CDR2 YYNGEE, per germline. This CDR3 comprises 15 residues. DNA of the CDR3: TGTGCCAGCAGCGTAGTCCCGGGCACTAATGAAAAACTGTTTTTT. This sequence encodes CASSVVPGTNEKLFF. Using reference TRBV9 and TRBJ1-4 for the parts outside the CDR3, the full variable domain is DSGVTQTPKHLITATGQRVTLRCSPRSGDLSVYWYQQSLDQGLQFLIQYYNGEERAKGNILERFSAQQFPDLHSELNLSSLELGDSALYFCASSVVPGTNEKLFFGSGTQLSVL.

The chain joins TRBV7-6 to TRBJ2-7; D perhaps matches TRBD1 (6 bases). Per germline, CDR1 SGHVS and CDR2 FNYEAQ. The V end lost 5 bases, the J end lost 2 bases, and 16 bases lay between the germline ends. The CDR3 extends over 15 amino acids. The CDR3 loop reads CASSTQGSPPYEQYF. The CDR3 region has the DNA TGTGCCAGCAGCACACAGGGTAGTCCGCCCTACGAGCAGTACTTC.

This chain joins TRBV19 and TRBJ1-2; a possible D gene is TRBD1 (6 bases). This CDR3 contains 15 residues. Germline values: CDR1 LNHDA, CDR2 SQIVND (reference sequence). V was trimmed by 1 base and J by 2 bases, leaving 11 bases between them. The CDR3 DNA reads as TGTGCCAGTAGTATAGGTACCGGACAGAACTATGGCTACACCTTC. Translation gives CASSIGTGQNYGYTF.

The chain recombines TRBV9 with TRBJ2-7; 10 positions match TRBD2. Germline values: CDR1 SGDLS, CDR2 YYNGEE. The CDR3 has 15 residues. V shed 4 bases, J shed 5 bases, and the junction held 9 bases outside the gene matches. The DNA for the CDR3 is TGTGCCAGCAGCCCTGGCGCTAGCGGGGGTCACGAGCAGTACTTC. It encodes CASSPGASGGHEQYF.

This sequence joins TRBV14 and TRBJ1-1, with 7 nucleotides matching TRBD1. The trim removed 4 bases at V and 0 bases at J, leaving 5 bases unmatched. The CDR3 has 15 amino acids. Germline CDR1 reads SGHDN; CDR2 reads FVKESK. The CDR3 bases are TGTGCCAGCAGCCCCGGGACAGTGTTGAACACTGAAGCTTTCTTT. Protein: CASSPGTVLNTEAFF.

As to this clone: Distinct nucleotide sequences in the sample also encode this CDR3. The chain is built from TRBV9 and TRBJ2-1; the match to TRBD2 covers 8 bases. The J segment lost 0 bases and the V segment lost 0 bases, leaving 2 bases of the junction unmatched. The CDR3 is 16 amino acids. The germline gives CDR1 SGDLS, CDR2 YYNGEE. The CDR3 region is CASSVGGGSSYNEQFF. Written as DNA, the CDR3 is TGTGCCAGCAGCGTAGGCGGGGGGAGCTCCTACAATGAGCAGTTCTTC.

The V and J genes are TRBV25-1 and TRBJ2-5; possibly TRBD2 for D (5 bases). Trimming stripped 4 bases from V and 1 base from J, with 10 bases between. The CDR3 length is 14 residues. The V gene's germline CDR1 is MGHDK and CDR2 SYGVNS. The CDR3: CASSGARGQETQYF. CDR3 sequence (DNA): TGTGCCAGCAGTGGGGCCCGGGGCCAAGAGACCCAGTACTTC.

This rearrangement joins TRBV9 to TRBJ1-1; 7 bases match TRBD1. CDR3 length equals 15 residues. The germline V gene encodes CDR1 SGDLS and CDR2 YYNGEE. V lost 4 bases to trimming and J lost 6 bases; unmatched junction nucleotides: 12. The CDR3 spells CASSQTTGIKAEAFF. The CDR3 bases are TGTGCCAGCAGCCAGACGACAGGGATCAAGGCTGAAGCTTTCTTT.

This chain links TRBV5-6 with TRBJ2-3, with 8 bases lining up with TRBD1. Unmatched junction bases numbered 9, after V lost 5 bases and J lost 4 bases. The CDR3 spans 15 residues. In germline, CDR1 is SGHDT, CDR2 YYEEEE. CDR3 sequence reads: CASSLLGQGPDTQYF. CDR3 DNA sequence: TGTGCCAGCAGTCTCTTAGGACAGGGCCCAGATACGCAGTATTTT.

CDR3 protein: CASSQVQGMNTEAFF. The CDR3 DNA is TGCGCCAGCAGCCAAGTCCAGGGCATGAACACTGAAGCTTTCTTT. V and J are TRBV4-1 and TRBJ1-1; a weak D match, TRBD1 (5 bases). Germline values: CDR1 MGHRA, CDR2 YSYEKL. Trimming took 1 base from V and 0 from J, leaving 9 bases between them. The CDR3 is 15 amino acids.

The sample holds a few counts of this clone. As DNA, the CDR3 is TGTGCCAGCAGCAACGGACAGACGAACACCGGGGAGCTGTTTTTT. Protein: CASSNGQTNTGELFF. The V call is TRBV2, the J call TRBJ2-2; D perhaps matches TRBD1 (6 bases). This CDR3 comprises 15 residues. In germline, CDR1 is SNHLY, CDR2 FYNNEI. The ends were cut back, 6 bases at V and 0 bases at J, with 11 bases in the middle.

V is TRBV6-5 and J is TRBJ2-1, with D tentatively TRBD1 or TRBD2 (5 bases each). The CDR3 runs 15 residues. Germline V gene lookup returns CDR1 MNHEY and CDR2 SVGAGI. Deletions cut 2 bases from V and 5 bases from J, with 13 bases between. The CDR3 spells CASSYGRRDHNEQFF. In nucleotides, the CDR3 is TGTGCCAGCAGTTACGGACGCAGGGACCACAATGAGCAGTTCTTC.

The sample holds a few counts of this clone. J is TRBJ2-1 and V is TRBV2; weak D call: TRBD1 (6 bases). Looked up from germline, CDR1 is SNHLY and CDR2 is FYNNEI. The CDR3 covers 13 residues. V lost 8 bases and J lost 5, with 13 bases in between. DNA for the CDR3: TGTGCCAGCCCCAGGACAGCTGACAATGAGCAGTTCTTC. Protein sequence: CASPRTADNEQFF.

The chain uses TRBV12-5 and TRBJ2-5; D is undetermined. This CDR3 region has 11 residues. In germline, CDR1 is LGHNT, CDR2 FRNRAP. V shed 5 bases and J shed 5 bases, with 6 bases lying between them. The CDR3 reads CASGNGETQYF. The CDR3 DNA sequence: TGTGCTAGTGGTAACGGGGAGACCCAGTACTTC.

This CDR3 reads CAWSVPGRSYEQYF. CDR3 nucleotides: TGTGCCTGGAGTGTACCGGGACGGTCCTACGAGCAGTACTTC. This chain uses TRBV30 with TRBJ2-7, with D perhaps being TRBD1 or TRBD2 (5 bases each). Germline CDR1 is GTSNPN and CDR2 is SVGIG (reference sequence). This CDR3 comprises 14 residues. The V and J ends lost 0 bases and 1 base respectively, with 10 bases between them.

The chain has TRBV13 and TRBJ2-3, with 14 bases fitting TRBD2. With V trimmed by 4 bases and J by 0 bases, 12 bases remained unmatched. This CDR3 has 20 residues. CDR1 is PRHDT and CDR2 is FYEKMQ in the germline V gene (reference sequence). CDR3 amino acids: CASSSTGLAGAAASTDTQYF. The CDR3 coding sequence is TGTGCCAGCAGCTCTACGGGACTAGCGGGGGCCGCTGCTAGCACAGATACGCAGTATTTT.

The V call is TRBV29-1, the J call TRBJ2-7; D not certain. CDR1 and CDR2 from the germline V gene are SQVTM and ANQGSEA. The CDR3 spans 12 residues. V shed 5 bases and J shed 3 bases, with 11 bases lying between them. The CDR3 here is CSVLHTNYEQYF. CDR3 coding DNA: TGCAGCGTTTTACATACCAACTACGAGCAGTACTTC.

V is TRBV19 and J is TRBJ1-2; 7 bases are shared with TRBD1. This CDR3 is built from 12 residues. The germline V gene encodes CDR1 LNHDA and CDR2 SQIVND (reference sequence). V gave up 5 bases and J gave up 9 bases; unmatched junction bases: 6. This CDR3 reads CASSADRSSYTF. Here the CDR3 DNA reads TGTGCCAGTAGTGCGGACAGGTCTAGCTACACCTTC.

This clone has just a few counts. J is TRBJ2-3 and V is TRBV15; 10 bases align to TRBD1. V lost 9 bases and J lost 1; bases outside the gene matches: 4. Germline V gives CDR1 LNHNV, CDR2 YYDKDF (reference sequence). The CDR3 contains 14 residues. DNA of the CDR3: TGTGCCACGATGGACAGGGGGGGCACAGATACGCAGTATTTT. Translating it yields CATMDRGGTDTQYF.